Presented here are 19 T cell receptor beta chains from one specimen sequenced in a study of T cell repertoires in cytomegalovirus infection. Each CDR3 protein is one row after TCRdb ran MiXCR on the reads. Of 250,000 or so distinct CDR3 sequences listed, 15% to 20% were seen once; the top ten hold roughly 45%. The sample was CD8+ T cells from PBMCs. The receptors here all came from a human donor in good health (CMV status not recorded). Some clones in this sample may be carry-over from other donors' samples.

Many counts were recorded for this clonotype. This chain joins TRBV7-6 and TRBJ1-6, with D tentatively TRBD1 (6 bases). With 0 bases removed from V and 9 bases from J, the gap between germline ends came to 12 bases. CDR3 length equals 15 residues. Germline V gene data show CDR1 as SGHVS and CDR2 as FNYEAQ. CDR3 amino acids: CASSLAAGASSPLHF. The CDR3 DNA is TGTGCCAGCAGCTTAGCTGCGGGGGCGAGTTCACCCCTCCACTTT.

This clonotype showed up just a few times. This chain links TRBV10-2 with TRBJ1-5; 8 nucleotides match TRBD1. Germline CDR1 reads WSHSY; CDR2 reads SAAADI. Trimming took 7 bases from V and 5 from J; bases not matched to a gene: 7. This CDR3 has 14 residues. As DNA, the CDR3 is TGCGCCAGCACTTGGACAGGGATGGATCAGCCCCAGCATTTT. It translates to CASTWTGMDQPQHF.

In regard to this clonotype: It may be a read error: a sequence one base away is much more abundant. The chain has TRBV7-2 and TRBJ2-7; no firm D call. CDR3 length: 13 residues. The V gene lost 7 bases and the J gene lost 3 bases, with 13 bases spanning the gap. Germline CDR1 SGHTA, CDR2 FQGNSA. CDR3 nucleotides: TGTGCCAGCACCGCGTCGGCTTACTACGAGCAGTACTTC. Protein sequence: CASTASAYYEQYF.

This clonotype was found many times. CDR3 nucleotide sequence: TGTGCCAGCAGAAAAGGGGGAGTCGATGGCTACACCTTC. Protein sequence: CASRKGGVDGYTF. The chain employs TRBV2 and TRBJ1-2; D is perhaps TRBD1 (6 bases). The CDR3 is 13 amino acids. In germline, CDR1 is SNHLY, CDR2 FYNNEI. V lost 6 bases to trimming and J lost 6 bases, with 14 bases between them.

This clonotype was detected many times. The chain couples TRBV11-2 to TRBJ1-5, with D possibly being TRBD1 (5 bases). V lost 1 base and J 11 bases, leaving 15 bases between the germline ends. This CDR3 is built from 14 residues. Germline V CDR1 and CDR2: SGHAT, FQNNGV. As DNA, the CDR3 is TGTGCCAGCAGCTTAGGGACGGACTTACAGGCCCAGCATTTT. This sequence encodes CASSLGTDLQAQHF.

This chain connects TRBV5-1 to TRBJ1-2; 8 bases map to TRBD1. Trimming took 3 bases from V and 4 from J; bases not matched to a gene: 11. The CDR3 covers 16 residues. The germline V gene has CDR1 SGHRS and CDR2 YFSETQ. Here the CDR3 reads CASSSTTPDRVYGYTF. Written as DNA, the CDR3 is TGCGCCAGCAGCTCGACAACCCCGGACAGGGTCTATGGCTACACCTTC.

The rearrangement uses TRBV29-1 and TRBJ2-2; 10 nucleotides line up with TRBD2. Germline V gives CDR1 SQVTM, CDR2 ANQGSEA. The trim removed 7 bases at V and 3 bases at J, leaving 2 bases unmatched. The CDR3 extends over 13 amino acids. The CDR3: CSGSGGHTGELFF. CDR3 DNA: TGCAGCGGTAGCGGGGGGCACACCGGGGAGCTGTTTTTT.

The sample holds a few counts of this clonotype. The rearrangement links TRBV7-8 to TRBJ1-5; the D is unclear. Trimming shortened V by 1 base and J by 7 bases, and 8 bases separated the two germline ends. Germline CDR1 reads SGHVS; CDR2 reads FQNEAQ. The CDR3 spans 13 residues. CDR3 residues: CASSLGVQQPQHF. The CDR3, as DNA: TGTGCCAGCAGCTTAGGGGTCCAGCAGCCCCAGCATTTT.

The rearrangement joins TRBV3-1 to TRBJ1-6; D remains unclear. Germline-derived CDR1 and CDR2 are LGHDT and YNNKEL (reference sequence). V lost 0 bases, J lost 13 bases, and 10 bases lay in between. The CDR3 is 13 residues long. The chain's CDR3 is CASSQEPFSPLHF. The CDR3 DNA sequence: TGTGCCAGCAGCCAAGAGCCCTTCTCGCCCCTCCACTTT. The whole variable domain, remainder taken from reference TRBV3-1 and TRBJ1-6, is DTAVSQTPKYLVTQMGNDKSIKCEQNLGHDTMYWYKQDSKKFLKIMFSYNNKELIINETVPNRFSPKSPDKAHLNLHINSLELGDSAVYFCASSQEPFSPLHFGNGTRLTVT.

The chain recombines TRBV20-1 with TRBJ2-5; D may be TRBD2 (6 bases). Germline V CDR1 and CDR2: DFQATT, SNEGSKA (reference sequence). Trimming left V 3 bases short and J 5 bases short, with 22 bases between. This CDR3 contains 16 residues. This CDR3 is CSASRLDDGWAETQYF. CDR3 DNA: TGCAGTGCTAGTAGACTAGATGACGGTTGGGCGGAGACCCAGTACTTC.

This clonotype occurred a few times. CDR3 in DNA: TGTGCCAGCCTAAGGCTAGCGGGAGGGCATGAGCAGTTCTTC. It yields the protein CASLRLAGGHEQFF. The chain carries TRBV6-2 or TRBV6-3 and TRBJ2-1, with TRBD2 identical over 12 bases. The CDR3 extends over 14 amino acids. CDR1 is MNHEY and CDR2 is SVGEGT in the germline V gene. The junction had 7 bases not matched to a gene; V was cut back by 8 bases and J by 8 bases.

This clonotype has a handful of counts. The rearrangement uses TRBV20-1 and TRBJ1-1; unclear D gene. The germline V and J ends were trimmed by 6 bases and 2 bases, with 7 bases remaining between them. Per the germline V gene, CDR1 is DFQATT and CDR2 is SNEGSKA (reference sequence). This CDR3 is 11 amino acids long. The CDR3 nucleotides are TGCAGTGCCCTTTATAACACTGAAGCTTTCTTT. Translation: CSALYNTEAFF.

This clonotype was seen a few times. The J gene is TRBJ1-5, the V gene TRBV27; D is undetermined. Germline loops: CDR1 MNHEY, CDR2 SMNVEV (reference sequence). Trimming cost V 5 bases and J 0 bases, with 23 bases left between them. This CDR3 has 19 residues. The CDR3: CASSPKNPLQFNSNQPQHF. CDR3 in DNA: TGTGCCAGCAGTCCTAAAAACCCGTTGCAGTTTAATAGCAATCAGCCCCAGCATTTT.

The CDR3 DNA follows: TGCGCCAGCAGCTTCGCTAGCGGGGGCATACTGTATGAGCAGTTCTTC. This sequence encodes CASSFASGGILYEQFF. The rearrangement links TRBV5-1 to TRBJ2-1, with TRBD2 matching over 10 bases. In germline, CDR1 is SGHRS, CDR2 YFSETQ. Trimming cost V 2 bases and J 8 bases; bases outside gene matches: 10. CDR3 length: 16 amino acids. The full variable domain, rest sourced from reference TRBV5-1 and TRBJ2-1, is KAGVTQTPRYLIKTRGQQVTLSCSPISGHRSVSWYQQTPGQGLQFLFEYFSETQRNKGNFPGRFSGRQFSNSRSEMNVSTLELGDSALYLCASSFASGGILYEQFFGPGTRLTVL.

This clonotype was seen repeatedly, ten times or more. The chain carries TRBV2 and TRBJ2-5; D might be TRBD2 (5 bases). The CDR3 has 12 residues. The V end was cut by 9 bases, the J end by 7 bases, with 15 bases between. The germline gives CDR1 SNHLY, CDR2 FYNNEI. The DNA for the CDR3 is TGTGCCAGTCTAGCTCTGCGAGGGACCCAGTACTTC. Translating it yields CASLALRGTQYF.

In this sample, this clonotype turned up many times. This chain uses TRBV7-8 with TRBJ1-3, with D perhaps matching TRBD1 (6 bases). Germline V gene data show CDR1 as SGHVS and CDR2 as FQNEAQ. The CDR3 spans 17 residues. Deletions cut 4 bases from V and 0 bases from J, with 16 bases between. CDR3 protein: CASSSTTGFSSGNTIYF. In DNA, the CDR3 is TGTGCCAGCAGCTCAACAACAGGGTTCAGCTCTGGAAACACCATATATTTT.

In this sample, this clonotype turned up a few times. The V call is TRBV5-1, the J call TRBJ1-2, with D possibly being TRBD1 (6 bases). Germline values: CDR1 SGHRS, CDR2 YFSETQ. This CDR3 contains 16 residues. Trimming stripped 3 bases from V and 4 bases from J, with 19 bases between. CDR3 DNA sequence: TGCGCCAGCAGCTCCGAGACACCGGGACAAGTCTATGGCTACACCTTC. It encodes CASSSETPGQVYGYTF.

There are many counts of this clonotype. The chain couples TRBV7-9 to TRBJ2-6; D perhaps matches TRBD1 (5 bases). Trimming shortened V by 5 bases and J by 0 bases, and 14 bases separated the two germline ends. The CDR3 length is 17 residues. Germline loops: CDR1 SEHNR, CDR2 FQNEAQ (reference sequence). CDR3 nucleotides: TGTGCCAGCAGCCCCGTGACAGCTAGCTCTGGGGCCAACGTCCTGACTTTC. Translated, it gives CASSPVTASSGANVLTF.

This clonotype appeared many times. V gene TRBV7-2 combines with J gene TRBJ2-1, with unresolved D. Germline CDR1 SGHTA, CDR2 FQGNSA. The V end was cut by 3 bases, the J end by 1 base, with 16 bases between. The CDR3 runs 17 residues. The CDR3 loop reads CASSLEGRAPSYNEQFF. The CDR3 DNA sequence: TGTGCCAGCAGCTTGGAAGGACGGGCGCCTTCCTACAATGAGCAGTTCTTC.